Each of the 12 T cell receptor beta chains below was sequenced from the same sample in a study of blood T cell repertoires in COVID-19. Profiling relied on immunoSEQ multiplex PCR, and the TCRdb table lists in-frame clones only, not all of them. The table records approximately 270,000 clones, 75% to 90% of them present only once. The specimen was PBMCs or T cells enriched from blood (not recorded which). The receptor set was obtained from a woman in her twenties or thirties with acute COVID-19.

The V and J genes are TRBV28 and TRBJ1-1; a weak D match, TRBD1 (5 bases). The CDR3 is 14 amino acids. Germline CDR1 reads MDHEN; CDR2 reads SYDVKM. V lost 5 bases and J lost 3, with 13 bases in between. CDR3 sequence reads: CASSRVGGDTEAFF. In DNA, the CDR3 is TGTGCCAGCAGTCGTGTAGGAGGGGACACTGAAGCTTTCTTT.

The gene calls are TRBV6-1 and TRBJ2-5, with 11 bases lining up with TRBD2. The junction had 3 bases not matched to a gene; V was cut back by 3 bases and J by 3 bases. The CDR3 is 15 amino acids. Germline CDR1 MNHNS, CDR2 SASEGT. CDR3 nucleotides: TGTGCCAGCAGTGACCGTAGCGGGAGGGAAGAGACCCAGTACTTC. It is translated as CASSDRSGREETQYF.

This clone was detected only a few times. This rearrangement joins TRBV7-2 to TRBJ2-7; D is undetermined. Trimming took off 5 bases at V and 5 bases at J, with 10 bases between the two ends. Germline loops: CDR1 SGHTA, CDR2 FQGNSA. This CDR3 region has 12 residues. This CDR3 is CASSPRGDEQYF. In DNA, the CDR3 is TGTGCCAGCAGCCCACGAGGCGACGAGCAGTACTTC.

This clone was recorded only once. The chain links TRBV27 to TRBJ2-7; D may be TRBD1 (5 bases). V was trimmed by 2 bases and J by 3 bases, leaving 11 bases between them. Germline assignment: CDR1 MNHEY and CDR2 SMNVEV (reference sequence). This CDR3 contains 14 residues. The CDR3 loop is CASSLGQGDYEQYF. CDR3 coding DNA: TGTGCCAGCAGTTTAGGCCAGGGTGACTACGAGCAGTACTTC.

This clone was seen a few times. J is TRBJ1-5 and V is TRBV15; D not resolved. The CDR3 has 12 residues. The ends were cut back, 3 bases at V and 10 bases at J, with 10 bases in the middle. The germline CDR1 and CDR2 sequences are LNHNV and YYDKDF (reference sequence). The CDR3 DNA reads TGTGCCACCAGCAGGTTCCGGGATCCCCAGCATTTT. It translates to CATSRFRDPQHF.

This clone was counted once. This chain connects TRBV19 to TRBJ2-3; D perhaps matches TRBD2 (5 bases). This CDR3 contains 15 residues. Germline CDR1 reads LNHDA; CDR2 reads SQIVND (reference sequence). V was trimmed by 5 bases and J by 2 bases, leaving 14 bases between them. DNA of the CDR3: TGTGCCAGTAGTGCCGGCGGGTGGGTCACAGATACGCAGTATTTT. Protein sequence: CASSAGGWVTDTQYF.

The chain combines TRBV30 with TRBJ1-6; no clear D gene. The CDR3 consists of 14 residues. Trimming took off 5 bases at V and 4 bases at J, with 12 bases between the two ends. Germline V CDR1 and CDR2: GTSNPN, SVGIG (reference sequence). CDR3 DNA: TGTGCCTGGGGGGAGGGTGGATATAATTCACCCCTCCACTTT. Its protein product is CAWGEGGYNSPLHF.

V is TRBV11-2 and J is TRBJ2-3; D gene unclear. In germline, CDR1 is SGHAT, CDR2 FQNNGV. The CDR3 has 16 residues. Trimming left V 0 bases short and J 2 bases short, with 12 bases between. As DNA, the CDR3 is TGTGCCAGCAGCTTAGAGCTTGGCGGTTTCACAGATACGCAGTATTTT. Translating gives CASSLELGGFTDTQYF.

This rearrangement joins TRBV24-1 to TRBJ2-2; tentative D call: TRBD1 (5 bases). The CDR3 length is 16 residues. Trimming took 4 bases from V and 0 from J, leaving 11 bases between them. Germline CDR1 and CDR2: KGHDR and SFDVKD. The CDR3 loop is CATSDRQIPNTGELFF. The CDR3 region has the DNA TGTGCCACCAGTGACAGACAGATACCGAACACCGGGGAGCTGTTTTTT.

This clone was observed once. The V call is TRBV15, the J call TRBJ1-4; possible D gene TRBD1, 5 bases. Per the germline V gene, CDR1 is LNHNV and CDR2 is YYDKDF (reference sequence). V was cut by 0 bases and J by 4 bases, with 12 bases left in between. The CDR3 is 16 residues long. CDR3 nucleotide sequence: TGTGCCACCAGCAGAGATAGGGGTGGATTTAATGAAAAACTGTTTTTT. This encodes CATSRDRGGFNEKLFF.

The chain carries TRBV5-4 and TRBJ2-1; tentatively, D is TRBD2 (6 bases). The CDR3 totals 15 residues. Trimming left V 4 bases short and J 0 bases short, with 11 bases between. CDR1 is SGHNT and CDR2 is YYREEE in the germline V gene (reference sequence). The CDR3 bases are TGTGCCAGCAGCCTGGACGGGAGCTCCTACAATGAGCAGTTCTTC. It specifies CASSLDGSSYNEQFF.

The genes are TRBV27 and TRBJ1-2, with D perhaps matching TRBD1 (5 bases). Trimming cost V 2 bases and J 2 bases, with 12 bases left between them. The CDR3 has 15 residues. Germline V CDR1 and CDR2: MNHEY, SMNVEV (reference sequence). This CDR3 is CASSLGAGQNYGYTF. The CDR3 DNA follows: TGTGCCAGCAGTTTAGGAGCAGGGCAAAACTATGGCTACACCTTC.